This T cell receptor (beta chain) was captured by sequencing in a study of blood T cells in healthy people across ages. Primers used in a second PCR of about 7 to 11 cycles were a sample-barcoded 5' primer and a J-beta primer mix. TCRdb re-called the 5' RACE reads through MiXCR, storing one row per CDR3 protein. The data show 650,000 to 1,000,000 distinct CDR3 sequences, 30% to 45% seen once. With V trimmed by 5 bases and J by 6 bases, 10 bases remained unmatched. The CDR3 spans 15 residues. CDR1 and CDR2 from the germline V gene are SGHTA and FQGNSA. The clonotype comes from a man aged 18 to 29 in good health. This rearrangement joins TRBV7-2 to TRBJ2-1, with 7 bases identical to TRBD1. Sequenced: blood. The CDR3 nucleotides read TGTGCCAGCAGCCTCGACAGGGTCATGGGCAATGAGCAGTTCTTC. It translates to CASSLDRVMGNEQFF. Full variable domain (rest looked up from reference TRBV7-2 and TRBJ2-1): GAGVSQSPSNKVTEKGKDVELRCDPISGHTALYWYRQSLGQGLEFLIYFQGNSAPDKSGLPSDRFSAERTGGSVSTLTIQRTQQEDSAVYLCASSLDRVMGNEQFFGPGTRLTVL.